Detailed here is one TCR beta chain. The antigen is undetermined. This record belongs to a study of OX40 agonist ivuxolimab in advanced cancers. General study findings and limits: On average, a greater number of expanded clones characterised CD8+ T cells relative to CD4+.

The CDR3 runs 15 residues. Trimming cost V 8 bases and J 6 bases; bases outside gene matches: 11. Germline V gene data show CDR1 as LNHDA and CDR2 as SQIVND (reference sequence). TCRdb keeps only in-frame clones here, not all; method: immunoSEQ multiplex PCR. The repertoire has about 90,000 clones, roughly 93% of them found once; the top ten carry around 0.34%. The material sequenced was CD4+ or CD8+ T cells sorted from blood, taken in a trial of the OX40 agonist ivuxolimab. The genes are TRBV19 and TRBJ2-1; TRBD2 matches 9 bases. The TCR comes from an adult with an advanced solid tumor such as melanoma, head and neck, liver or kidney cancer. CDR3 in DNA: TGTGCCAGTGCACCGACGGGACTAGCCCTCAATGAGCAGTTCTTC. This encodes CASAPTGLALNEQFF.